This T cell receptor beta chain was found in a study of human T cells and chemical hapten exposure. Overall study context: Mainly, slight library volume differences in the pool made TCR yields vary.

TCRdb independently ran MiXCR on the RACE reads; one entry per CDR3 protein. The sample holds about 90,000 distinct CDR3 sequences, around 7.9% seen once. Trimming took 4 bases from V and 2 from J, leaving 12 bases between them. CDR3 size: 16 residues. CDR1 and CDR2 (germline): MDHEN, SYDVKM. This clonotype has a count of ten or more. Time point: pre-sensitization, week 0. The treatment: therapeutic diphenylcyclopropenone sensitization with weekly scalp DPC. Sample: whole blood, taken in connection with sensitization to the hapten diphenylcyclopropenone (DPC). The clonotype originates from a man aged 35 to 55 with alopecia areata. Some clones in this sample may be carry-over from other donors' samples. The gene calls are TRBV28 and TRBJ1-6; a possible D gene is TRBD1 (6 bases). CDR3 amino acids: CASSSGQSTYNSPLHF. CDR3 DNA sequence: TGTGCCAGCAGTTCTGGACAGTCTACCTATAATTCACCCCTCCACTTT.